Listed below are T cell receptor beta chains from one sample, sequenced in a study of cytomegalovirus exposure and HLA in healthy donors. Data came from immunoSEQ multiplex PCR; TCRdb stores just in-frame clones and leaves some out. The top ten clones hold approximately 1.4% of a sample with some 140,000 clones, approximately 80% of them seen once. Sequences were obtained from PBMCs. Receptor source: a woman aged 40 to 50 in good health and CMV-seronegative. Both conserved end residues are part of each CDR3.

V gene	J gene	CDR3 protein
TRBV27	TRBJ2-7	CASSLRDRGCEQYF
TRBV13	TRBJ1-2	CASSIGQGAKDGYTF
TRBV7-9	TRBJ1-1	CASSLREGNTEAFF
TRBV19	TRBJ2-2	CASRRSLAGDTGELFF
TRBV12-5	TRBJ1-1	CASGLVSGLNTEAFF
TRBV5-1	TRBJ1-2	CASSSQGQGIEGYTF
TRBV27	TRBJ2-7	CASSLRPSYEQYF
TRBV5-1	TRBJ2-7	CASRAGLAGYEQYF
TRBV11-3	TRBJ2-7	CASSLSQGATSEQYF
TRBV5-1	TRBJ1-2	CASSLTPPGQTVIRGGYTF
TRBV19	TRBJ1-4	CASQEGHTREKLFF
TRBV30	TRBJ1-2	CAHDRGQGRGYTF
TRBV6-6	TRBJ2-7	CASSRPTGGFSSEQYF
TRBV6-5	TRBJ1-1	CASSYVRAGNTEAFF
TRBV4-3	TRBJ2-2	CASGGDTGELFF
TRBV7-2	TRBJ1-3	CASSPAGDTIYF
TRBV7-8	TRBJ1-1	CASSPRNTEAFF
TRBV2	TRBJ2-1	CAVPAGRGGNEQFF
TRBV4-1	NA	CASSHGTSGSYEQYF
TRBV11-2	TRBJ1-4	CASSLGGTVEKLFF
TRBV9	TRBJ1-2	CASSFSTEWGGYTF
TRBV5-4	TRBJ2-7	CASSYMTRSYEQYF
TRBV2	TRBJ1-6	CASMASYNSPLHF
TRBV19	TRBJ1-4	CASSPRQGLNEKLFF
TRBV27	TRBJ1-5	CASSSAAGGNQPQHF
TRBV18	TRBJ1-4	CASSPVTVNEKLFF
TRBV5-6	TRBJ2-4	CASSLGGPLAKNIQYF
TRBV6-1	TRBJ1-2	CASRRTDNYGYTF
TRBV6-5	TRBJ1-6	CASSSTAGTVTSPLHF
TRBV5-1	TRBJ1-2	CASSPSGQAVNYGYTF
TRBV7-3	TRBJ2-3	CASSTRTSGGDTQYF
TRBV2	NA	CASRSSGAIYEQYF
TRBV4-2	TRBJ1-3	CASSQGGGRNTIYF
TRBV10-1	TRBJ2-2	CASSETELRNTGELFF
TRBV10-3	TRBJ2-7	CAISLDRGEQYF
TRBV5-1	TRBJ2-2	CASSLSGTGELFF
TRBV27	TRBJ2-3	CASTERGPSTDTQYF
TRBV4-1	TRBJ2-5	CASSQGAGVEETQYF
TRBV28	TRBJ2-7	CASSLPLRGQYF
TRBV7-2	TRBJ1-1	CASSFSLLTQAEAFF
TRBV29-1	TRBJ2-1	CSVRGSVEQFF
TRBV28	TRBJ2-3	CASSSPLGLADTDTQYF
TRBV6-5	TRBJ1-1	CASSAGLGGTEAFF
TRBV5-8	TRBJ2-7	CASSSLYSLRSYEQYF
TRBV5-1	TRBJ2-6	CASSSPRGLSSGANVLTF
TRBV5-6	TRBJ1-2	CASSFGTEGSGYTF
TRBV27	TRBJ2-3	CASSPRFDSRRDRVRPDTQYF
TRBV7-3	TRBJ2-5	CASSKGQQETQYF
TRBV6-5	TRBJ1-6	CASRTTGSYNSPLHF